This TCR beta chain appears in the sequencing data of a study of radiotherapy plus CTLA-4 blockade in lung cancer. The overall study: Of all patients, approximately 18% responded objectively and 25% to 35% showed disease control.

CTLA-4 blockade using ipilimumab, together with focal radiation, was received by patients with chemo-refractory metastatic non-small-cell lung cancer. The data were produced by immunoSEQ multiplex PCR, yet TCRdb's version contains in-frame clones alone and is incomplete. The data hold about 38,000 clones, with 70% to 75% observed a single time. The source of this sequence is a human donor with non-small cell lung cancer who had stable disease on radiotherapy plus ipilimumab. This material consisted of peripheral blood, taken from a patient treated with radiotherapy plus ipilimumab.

This CDR3 is CASSVGGGSGNTIYF. The CDR3 DNA reads as TGTGCCAGCAGCGTAGGAGGGGGCTCTGGAAACACCATATATTTT. The rearrangement uses TRBV9 and TRBJ1-3; D may be TRBD1 (6 bases). In germline, CDR1 is SGDLS, CDR2 YYNGEE. There are 15 residues in the CDR3. Trimming removed 0 bases at V and 0 bases at J, with 7 bases between.